This paragraph reports one TCR beta chain. This sample was included in a study of T cell clones after liver transplantation. Study-level background: Timepoints were pre-transplant, pre-withdrawal, and after withdrawal was completed or failed.

This table comes from immunoSEQ multiplex PCR, and its TCRdb copy is limited to in-frame clones, with some not included. The sample lists some 61,000 clones; around 70% were seen once. V lost 8 bases, J lost 7 bases, and 10 bases stayed unmatched. Germline V gene lookup returns CDR1 MDHEN and CDR2 SYDVKM. There are 14 residues in the CDR3. The source was CD4+ T cells from blood, collected at the 22-month timepoint. The receptor's source is a human patient who received a liver transplant. Some of these T cells may belong to the graft donor. The chain has TRBV28 and TRBJ1-4; 7 bases match TRBD1. The CDR3 coding sequence is TGTGCCAGCCAAGGACAGGCTGCTGGTGAAAAACTGTTTTTT. Amino acids: CASQGQAAGEKLFF.